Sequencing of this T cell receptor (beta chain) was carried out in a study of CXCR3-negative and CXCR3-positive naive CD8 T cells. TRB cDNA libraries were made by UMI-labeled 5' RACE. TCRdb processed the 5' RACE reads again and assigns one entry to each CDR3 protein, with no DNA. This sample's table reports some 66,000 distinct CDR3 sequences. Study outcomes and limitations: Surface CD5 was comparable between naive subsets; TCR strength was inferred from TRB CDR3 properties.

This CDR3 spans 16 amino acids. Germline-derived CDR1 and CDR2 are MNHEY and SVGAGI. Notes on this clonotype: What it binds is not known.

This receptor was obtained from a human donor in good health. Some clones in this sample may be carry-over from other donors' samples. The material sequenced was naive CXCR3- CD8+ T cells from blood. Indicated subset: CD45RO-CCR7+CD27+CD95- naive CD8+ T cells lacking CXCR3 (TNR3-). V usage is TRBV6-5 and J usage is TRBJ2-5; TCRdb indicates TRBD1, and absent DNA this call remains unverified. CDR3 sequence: CASSYERGTPSETQYF.